This TCR beta chain was sequenced for a study of technical replicates of blood from several donors. Sequencing used immunoSEQ multiplex PCR; TCRdb keeps in-frame clones, though not all of them. The sample has approximately 97,000 clones, 95% to 96% seen once. Germline V gene data show CDR1 as SGHRS and CDR2 as YFSETQ. The J segment lost 9 bases and the V segment lost 0 bases, leaving 13 bases of the junction unmatched. This CDR3 is built from 17 residues. The rearrangement uses TRBV5-1 and TRBJ2-1; TRBD2 matches at 9 bases. This TCR derives from a human donor in good health. Input material: T cells isolated from PBMCs. The CDR3 loop is CASSLDARREGGSEQFF. In DNA, the CDR3 is TGCGCCAGCAGCTTGGATGCTAGGCGGGAGGGGGGTAGTGAGCAGTTCTTC.